This is a list of T cell receptor beta chains from one sample in a study of response to subunit inactivated influenza vaccine. TCRdb re-derived calls from the RT-PCR reads in MiXCR, one entry per CDR3 protein. The sample records more than 700,000 distinct CDR3 sequences, less than 25% being singletons. Sequencing used PBMCs from blood, obtained 4 to 6 days after vaccination. Source of these receptors: a man aged 50 to 59 who received an inactivated influenza vaccine. Each CDR3 is given with its conserved first and last residue. Fields, in order: V gene, D gene, J gene, clone size, CDR3 DNA, CDR3 protein. D genes are given only for firm matches. Size is stated for part of the rows, as once, few or many counts, or as a class when the clone is expanded.

V gene: TRBV28; D gene: -; J gene: TRBJ1-2; clone size: -; CDR3 DNA: TGTGCCAGCAAATCGGTCGGTGATGGCTACACCTTC; CDR3 protein: CASKSVGDGYTF
V gene: TRBV6-5; D gene: -; J gene: TRBJ2-4; clone size: -; CDR3 DNA: TGTGCCAGCGGCTACAAGGGACCACAGTACTTC; CDR3 protein: CASGYKGPQYF
V gene: TRBV18; D gene: TRBD2; J gene: TRBJ2-7; clone size: many; CDR3 DNA: TGTGCCAGCTCACTTCGGACTAGCGGGATCTACGAGCAGTACTTC; CDR3 protein: CASSLRTSGIYEQYF
V gene: TRBV20-1; D gene: -; J gene: TRBJ1-2; clone size: -; CDR3 DNA: TGCAGTGCTCCGACGATTTGGACAGTTGCTAACTATGGCTACACCTTC; CDR3 protein: CSAPTIWTVANYGYTF
V gene: TRBV28; D gene: TRBD1; J gene: TRBJ2-7; clone size: -; CDR3 DNA: TGTGCCAGCAGTTTAAAACCGGACAGGATCGACGAGCAGTACTTC; CDR3 protein: CASSLKPDRIDEQYF
V gene: TRBV14; D gene: -; J gene: TRBJ2-1; clone size: -; CDR3 DNA: TGTGCCAGCAGCCAACCCTTGAGGAATGAGCAGTTCTTC; CDR3 protein: CASSQPLRNEQFF
V gene: TRBV12-3/TRBV12-4; D gene: TRBD1; J gene: TRBJ2-2; clone size: many; CDR3 DNA: TGTGCCAGCAGTCTCCAAGGGACAGGGGGCCAGGCCGGGGAGCTGTTTTTT; CDR3 protein: CASSLQGTGGQAGELFF
V gene: TRBV7-9; D gene: TRBD2; J gene: TRBJ2-7; clone size: -; CDR3 DNA: TGTGCCAGCAGCCCCGGGGGGGGGACATCCCACTACGAGCAGTACTTC; CDR3 protein: CASSPGGGTSHYEQYF
V gene: TRBV7-2; D gene: -; J gene: TRBJ2-2; clone size: few; CDR3 DNA: TGTGCCAGCAGCACCCCCCACGGGGAGCTGTTTTTT; CDR3 protein: CASSTPHGELFF
V gene: TRBV10-3; D gene: TRBD2; J gene: TRBJ2-1; clone size: few; CDR3 DNA: TGTGCCATCAGTCAACAAACTAGCGGCACATCGGAGCAGTTCTTC; CDR3 protein: CAISQQTSGTSEQFF
V gene: TRBV6-2/TRBV6-3; D gene: TRBD2; J gene: TRBJ2-2; clone size: few; CDR3 DNA: TGTGCCAGCAGTCGCACTAGCGTTGGCACCGGGGAGCTGTTTTTT; CDR3 protein: CASSRTSVGTGELFF